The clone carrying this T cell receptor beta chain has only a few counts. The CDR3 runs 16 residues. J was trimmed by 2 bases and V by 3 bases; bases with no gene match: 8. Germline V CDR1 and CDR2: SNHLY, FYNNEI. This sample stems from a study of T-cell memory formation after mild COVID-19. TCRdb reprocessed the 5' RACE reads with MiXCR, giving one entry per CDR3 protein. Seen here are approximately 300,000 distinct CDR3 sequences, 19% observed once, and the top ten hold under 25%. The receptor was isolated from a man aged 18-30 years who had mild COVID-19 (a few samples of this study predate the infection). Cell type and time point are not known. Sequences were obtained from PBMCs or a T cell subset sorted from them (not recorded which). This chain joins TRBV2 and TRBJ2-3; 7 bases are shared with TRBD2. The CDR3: CASSDFVLAATDTQYF. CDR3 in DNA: TGTGCCAGCAGTGATTTCGTCCTAGCGGCCACAGATACGCAGTATTTT.